These T cell receptor beta chains were read from a single sample in a study of Ad26.COV2.S vaccination and SARS-CoV-2 variants. Assay used: immunoSEQ multiplex PCR; TCRdb lists only in-frame clones, some missing. The sample holds 450,000 to 550,000 clones, roughly nine tenths seen once. The input for sequencing was peripheral blood, taken in a trial of Ad26.COV2.S vaccine versus placebo. All receptors come from a person aged 18-60 years who received the Ad26.COV2.S COVID-19 vaccine or a placebo. Each CDR3 is given with its conserved first and last residue. The D gene is left open where the match is weak. Some rows mark clone size as missing; the rest say once, few, many or name a class of expanded clone.

>TRBV4-1|TRBJ2-7|-|TRBD1
CASSQVIAGQGAYEQYF
TGCGCCAGCAGCCAAGTAATTGCCGGACAGGGGGCCTACGAGCAGTACTTC
>TRBV14|TRBJ2-3|-|-
CASSQGFLRRNTDTQYF
TGTGCCAGCAGCCAAGGTTTCTTACGCCGTAACACAGATACGCAGTATTTT
>TRBV2|TRBJ2-3|-|TRBD2
CASSPIPLAETDTQYF
TGTGCCAGCAGCCCCATCCCGCTAGCGGAGACAGATACGCAGTATTTT
>TRBV14|TRBJ1-2|-|-
CASSQKTGHYGYTF
TGTGCCAGCAGCCAGAAGACAGGCCACTATGGCTACACCTTC
>TRBV5-1|TRBJ2-3|-|TRBD1
CASRVGQQADTQYF
TGCGCCAGCAGGGTGGGACAGCAGGCAGATACGCAGTATTTT
>TRBV18|TRBJ1-2|once|TRBD1
CASSPSSDRGLKKNYGYTF
TGTGCCAGCTCACCAAGTTCGGACAGGGGCCTAAAGAAGAACTATGGCTACACCTTC
>TRBV5-1|TRBJ1-3|-|-
CASSLGTVSGNTIYF
TGCGCCAGCAGCTTGGGGACAGTCTCTGGAAACACCATATATTTT
>TRBV5-1|TRBJ1-4|-|TRBD1
CASSLTGQALVGLFF
TGCGCCAGCAGCTTGACGGGACAGGCTCTGGTTGGACTGTTTTTT
>TRBV9|TRBJ2-7|-|TRBD1
CASSPRDRGPISYEQYF
TGTGCCAGCAGCCCCCGGGACAGGGGCCCAATCTCCTACGAGCAGTACTTC
>TRBV4-3|TRBJ1-2|-|-
CASSQDLTNYGYTF
TGCGCCAGCAGCCAAGATCTAACTAACTATGGCTACACCTTC
>TRBV27|TRBJ1-1|-|-
CASSFQRNTEAFF
TGTGCCAGCAGTTTCCAGAGAAACACTGAAGCTTTCTTT
>TRBV2|TRBJ2-5|-|-
CASSESLQYF
TGTGCCAGCAGTGAATCTCTCCAGTACTTC
>TRBV27|TRBJ2-7|-|TRBD2
CASSSRGAHYEQYF
TGTGCCAGCAGTTCGCGGGGGGCCCATTACGAGCAGTACTTC
>TRBV3-1/TRBV3-2|TRBJ2-6|-|-
CASNLGRVGANVLTF
TGTGCCAGCAACCTAGGACGGGTCGGGGCCAACGTCCTGACTTTC
>TRBV5-1|TRBJ2-7|once|TRBD1
CASSHGTGGYEQYF
TGCGCCAGCAGCCACGGGACAGGGGGTTACGAGCAGTACTTC
>TRBV24-1|TRBJ2-6|-|-
CATSPGANVLTF
TGTGCCACCTCCCCTGGGGCCAACGTCCTGACTTTC
>TRBV11-2|TRBJ1-2|-|TRBD1
CASSSETGVDYGYTF
TGTGCCAGCAGCTCAGAGACAGGGGTGGACTATGGCTACACCTTC
>TRBV7-2|TRBJ2-5|-|-
CASSSRLFQETQYF
TGTGCCAGCAGCTCCAGACTATTCCAAGAGACCCAGTACTTC
>TRBV27|TRBJ1-4|-|-
CASSHLTATNEKLFF
TGTGCCAGCAGCCACCTGACAGCAACTAATGAAAAACTGTTTTTT
>TRBV6-1|TRBJ1-5|-|-
CASSERSHYSNQPQHF
TGTGCCAGCAGTGAAAGATCCCATTATAGCAATCAGCCCCAGCATTTT
>TRBV6-5|TRBJ1-6|-|-
CASTPKGEGSPLHF
TGTGCCAGCACCCCTAAAGGGGAGGGCTCACCCCTCCACTTT
>TRBV20-1|TRBJ2-2|-|-
CSAFFTGELFF
TGCAGTGCTTTTTTCACCGGGGAGCTGTTTTTT
>TRBV19|TRBJ2-6|-|-
CASSLASAGANVLTF
TGTGCCAGTAGTTTAGCTTCAGCTGGGGCCAACGTCCTGACTTTC
>TRBV5-4|TRBJ2-7|-|TRBD2
CASSHSSGSWYEQYF
TGTGCCAGCAGCCATTCTAGCGGGAGTTGGTACGAGCAGTACTTC
>TRBV5-1|TRBJ1-4|-|-
CASGAGDKDNEKLFF
TGCGCCAGCGGAGCCGGGGACAAAGACAATGAAAAACTGTTTTTT
>TRBV7-3|TRBJ2-3|-|-
CASSLGLSTDTQYF
TGTGCCAGCAGCTTAGGACTAAGCACAGATACGCAGTATTTT
>TRBV7-3|TRBJ2-7|-|TRBD1
CASSLTGGSYEQYF
TGTGCCAGCAGCTTGACAGGGGGATCCTACGAGCAGTACTTC
>TRBV19|TRBJ1-1|-|TRBD1
CASGPLDRAVTEAFF
TGTGCCAGTGGCCCTTTAGACAGGGCGGTAACTGAAGCTTTCTTT
>TRBV18|TRBJ1-1|once|TRBD1
CASSPLDRAGATEAFF
TGTGCCAGCTCACCACTCGACAGGGCGGGGGCCACTGAAGCTTTCTTT
>TRBV23-1|TRBJ1-5|-|-
CASSQSRQGRCQPQHF
TGCGCCAGCAGTCAATCGCGGCAGGGGAGATGCCAGCCCCAGCATTTT
>TRBV28|TRBJ2-7|few|-
CASRVGQPGGEQYF
TGTGCCAGCAGAGTGGGGCAGCCAGGAGGTGAGCAGTACTTC
>TRBV7-3|TRBJ2-2|-|-
CASSLNGVSDAVGELFF
TGTGCCAGCAGCTTAAACGGTGTATCCGACGCCGTTGGGGAGCTGTTTTTT
>TRBV7-2|TRBJ2-5|-|-
CASSYRNGETQYF
TGTGCCAGCAGCTACCGCAACGGAGAGACCCAGTACTTC
>TRBV10-3|TRBJ2-1|-|TRBD2
CAIRGLAGGNEQFF
TGTGCCATCAGAGGACTAGCGGGAGGCAATGAGCAGTTCTTC
>TRBV7-9|TRBJ2-2|once|-
CASGWENTGELFF
TGTGCCTCCGGGTGGGAAAACACCGGGGAGCTGTTTTTT
>TRBV28|TRBJ1-1|-|-
CASRTGGFRQGAFF
TGTGCCAGCAGAACGGGGGGGTTCCGTCAAGGAGCTTTCTTT
>TRBV28|TRBJ2-5|-|-
CASSSPLETQYF
TGTGCCAGCAGTTCCCCCCTGGAGACCCAGTACTTC
>TRBV19|TRBJ1-1|few|-
CASSKTGNTEAFF
TGTGCCAGTAGCAAGACAGGGAACACTGAAGCTTTCTTT
>TRBV27|TRBJ1-2|-|-
CASSPQALLNYGYTF
TGTGCCAGTTCCCCTCAGGCGCTTCTAAACTATGGCTACACCTTC
>TRBV28|TRBJ2-7|-|TRBD2
CASSLIGTSGSYEQYF
TGTGCCAGCAGTTTAATTGGGACTAGCGGGAGCTACGAGCAGTACTTC
>TRBV5-4|TRBJ1-1|-|-
CASSLDFGLTEAFF
TGTGCCAGCAGCTTGGATTTTGGTCTCACTGAAGCTTTCTTT
>TRBV24-1|TRBJ2-3|-|-
CATSDPYSASTDTQYF
TGTGCCACCAGTGATCCTTATAGCGCAAGCACAGATACGCAGTATTTT
>TRBV7-2|TRBJ2-6|-|-
CASSRDGSSGANVLTF
TGTGCCAGCAGCCGGGACGGAAGCTCTGGGGCCAACGTCCTGACTTTC
>TRBV6-4|TRBJ2-3|-|TRBD1
CASSEIPGQGRYTQYF
TGTGCCAGCAGTGAGATTCCGGGACAGGGGAGGTATACGCAGTATTTT
>TRBV7-9|TRBJ1-4|-|-
CASSLAREKLFF
TGTGCCAGCAGCTTAGCGCGGGAAAAACTGTTTTTT
>TRBV9|TRBJ1-1|-|TRBD1
CASSPTGAGEAFF
TGTGCCAGCAGCCCCACAGGGGCGGGTGAGGCTTTCTTT
>TRBV5-4|TRBJ1-2|-|-
CASSLAGSKNYGYTF
TGTGCCAGCAGCTTGGCTGGGTCGAAGAACTATGGCTACACCTTC
>TRBV19|TRBJ2-7|-|TRBD1
CASSTPGQTYEQYF
TGTGCCAGTAGTACCCCGGGACAGACGTACGAGCAGTACTTC
>TRBV7-2|TRBJ1-5|-|-
CASSEGHTNQPQHF
TGTGCCAGCAGCGAGGGACACACCAATCAGCCCCAGCATTTT
>TRBV18|TRBJ2-1|-|TRBD2
CASSSRLAGELLEQFF
TGTGCCAGCTCATCCCGACTAGCGGGAGAATTGCTTGAGCAGTTCTTC
>TRBV12-3/TRBV12-4|TRBJ2-7|-|-
CASSFSHEQYF
TGTGCCAGCAGTTTTTCTCACGAGCAGTACTTC
>TRBV19|TRBJ1-2|few|TRBD1
CASSEAGTGVRGYTF
TGTGCCAGTAGTGAAGCCGGGACAGGGGTACGTGGCTACACCTTC
>TRBV6-4|TRBJ1-1|-|-
CATAGILMNTEAFF
TGTGCGACAGCGGGGATCCTCATGAACACTGAAGCTTTCTTT
>TRBV7-9|TRBJ2-3|-|TRBD1
CASSSPDRGDTQYF
TGTGCCAGCAGCTCTCCGGACAGGGGGGATACGCAGTATTTT
>TRBV10-1|TRBJ2-7|-|-
CASSEGGNAYEQYF
TGCGCCAGCAGTGAAGGCGGGAATGCCTACGAGCAGTACTTC
>TRBV21-1|TRBJ1-2|-|-
CASSLKTGGADGYTF
TGTGCCAGCAGCCTGAAGACAGGGGGCGCCGATGGCTACACCTTC